The 5 T cell receptor beta chains below were found in one sample sequenced in a study of blood T cell repertoires in COVID-19. The table came from immunoSEQ multiplex PCR; TCRdb's copy has only in-frame clones and leaves some out. The repertoire has approximately 220,000 clones, 70% to 90% of them found once; the top ten carry over 2.5%. The sample comprised peripheral blood. These receptors were collected from a man aged 50 to 60 who had recovered from COVID-19.

The gene calls are TRBV6-6 and TRBJ2-7; the D gene is possibly TRBD1 (6 bases). Per germline, CDR1 MNHNY and CDR2 SVGAGI (reference sequence). Trimming removed 5 bases at V and 1 base at J, with 12 bases between. This CDR3 has 14 amino acids. The CDR3: CASSLQGWSYEQYF. For the CDR3, the DNA is TGTGCCAGCAGTCTACAGGGTTGGTCCTACGAGCAGTACTTC.

The V gene is TRBV30, the J gene TRBJ2-7; D call uncertain. Germline V gives CDR1 GTSNPN, CDR2 SVGIG (reference sequence). V lost 1 base and J 2 bases, leaving 12 bases between the germline ends. The CDR3 totals 14 residues. CDR3 sequence: CAWSGPRSPYEQYF. The CDR3 region has the DNA TGTGCCTGGAGTGGGCCCCGATCCCCCTACGAGCAGTACTTC.

The chain joins TRBV10-3 to TRBJ2-5; D possibly corresponds to TRBD2 (6 bases). This CDR3 region has 14 residues. Germline CDR1 ENHRY, CDR2 SYGVKD. V lost 5 bases to trimming and J lost 1 base, with 11 bases between them. CDR3 sequence reads: CAISSGDLQETQYF. The CDR3 DNA sequence: TGTGCCATCAGTTCGGGGGACCTCCAAGAGACCCAGTACTTC.

V usage is TRBV6-5 and J usage is TRBJ2-7; 12 bases map to TRBD2. Per the germline V gene, CDR1 is MNHEY and CDR2 is SVGAGI. The CDR3 has 15 residues. The J segment lost 6 bases and the V segment lost 9 bases, leaving 12 bases of the junction unmatched. CDR3 protein: CASFKLAGGAGEQYF. CDR3 coding DNA: TGTGCCAGTTTTAAACTAGCGGGAGGTGCGGGCGAGCAGTACTTC.

The chain couples TRBV19 to TRBJ1-5; 11 bases match TRBD1. The CDR3 spans 14 residues. Germline loops: CDR1 LNHDA, CDR2 SQIVND (reference sequence). With 7 bases clipped from V and 3 bases from J, the junction kept 2 bases outside the gene matches. The DNA for the CDR3 is TGTGCCAGTACGGACAGGGGGCCCAATCAGCCCCAGCATTTT. Its protein is CASTDRGPNQPQHF.